The clone carrying this TCR beta chain showed up just a few times. Indicated time point: newly diagnosed GD, antithyroid drugs for less than 3 months. The TCR library used RNA extracted from PBMCs. The data originate from a study of regulatory T cells in long-lasting Graves disease. Construction of the TCR beta libraries employed iRepertoire HTBI primers in conjunction with Arm-PCR of CDR3 regions. TCRdb re-called the multiplex PCR reads with MiXCR, one entry per CDR3 protein. The sample lists about 610,000 distinct CDR3 sequences, roughly 16% occurring once. CDR3 length equals 13 residues. V dropped 3 bases and J dropped 2 bases, with 7 bases sitting between them. In germline, CDR1 is SGDLS, CDR2 YYNGEE. The same specimen was also included in a second study, on T cells in Graves' hyperthyroidism and ophthalmopathy.

The TCR was taken from a man aged 18 to 30 with Graves disease. Sequencing was performed on peripheral blood mononuclear cells (PBMCs), taken at new diagnosis, from a patient treated with antithyroid drugs. The rearrangement links TRBV9 to TRBJ2-3; D unresolved. The CDR3 loop reads CASSARNTDTQYF. CDR3 coding DNA: TGTGCCAGCAGCGCCAGAAACACAGATACGCAGTATTTT.